Presented here are 18 T cell receptor beta chains from one specimen sequenced in a study of T cell repertoires in cytomegalovirus infection. Via MiXCR, TCRdb re-called the reads, giving one row per CDR3 protein. The table lists about 740,000 distinct CDR3 sequences, 30% to 35% of them singletons, with around a sixth in the top ten. These receptors have no known antigen. Sequencing was performed on cultured PBMCs, taken from culture after CMV antigen stimulation. These receptor sequences come from a human donor in good health (CMV status not recorded). Some clones in this sample may be carry-over from other donors' samples.

The rearrangement uses TRBV6-1 and TRBJ1-6; the D gene is possibly TRBD1 (5 bases). Trimming removed 5 bases from V and 6 bases from J, with 17 bases in between. The CDR3 consists of 16 residues. Germline V gene lookup returns CDR1 MNHNS and CDR2 SASEGT. The CDR3 spells CASSPPGAWGNSPLHF. For the CDR3, the DNA is TGTGCCAGCAGTCCGCCCGGGGCTTGGGGTAATTCACCCCTCCACTTT.

This clonotype was counted a few times. This sequence joins TRBV28 and TRBJ1-6; D possibly corresponds to TRBD1 (6 bases). The V gene lost 4 bases and the J gene lost 14 bases, with 18 bases spanning the gap. The CDR3 sequence is 14 residues long. Per the germline V gene, CDR1 is MDHEN and CDR2 is SYDVKM. CDR3 DNA: TGTGCCAGCAGTTCCCGGGGGCTTAGGAAGGCCCTCCACTTT. It encodes CASSSRGLRKALHF.

CDR3 sequence (DNA): TGTGCCACCGTGCTGGGACAGGGGTCTTCACCCCTCCACTTT. Encoded protein: CATVLGQGSSPLHF. The rearrangement uses TRBV7-2 and TRBJ1-6; 10 nucleotides align to TRBD1. CDR1 and CDR2 (germline): SGHTA, FQGNSA. The ends lost 10 bases at V and 9 bases at J; junction bases unmatched: 9. The length of the CDR3 is 14 residues.

At least ten counts were recorded for this clonotype. The chain combines TRBV7-8 with TRBJ1-3, with D maybe TRBD1 (6 bases). The CDR3 totals 19 residues. The germline CDR1 and CDR2 sequences are SGHVS and FQNEAQ. V was shortened by 4 bases and J by 9 bases, with 31 bases between the two germline ends. CDR3: CASSSVVPDRRPLEGTIYF. In nucleotides, the CDR3 is TGTGCCAGCAGCTCCGTCGTCCCTGACAGGAGACCTCTGGAAGGCACCATATATTTT.

The V and J genes are TRBV7-2 and TRBJ1-6; D call uncertain. The CDR3 is 13 residues long. V gave up 4 bases and J gave up 4 bases, with 5 bases separating them. In germline, CDR1 is SGHTA, CDR2 FQGNSA. CDR3 sequence (DNA): TGTGCCAGCAGCTGGCAGTATAATTCACCCCTCCACTTT. Translation gives CASSWQYNSPLHF.

The chain recombines TRBV7-9 with TRBJ2-7; D perhaps matches TRBD2 (5 bases). The CDR3 has 15 residues. Germline CDR1 reads SEHNR; CDR2 reads FQNEAQ (reference sequence). Trimming took 2 bases from V and 0 from J, leaving 11 bases between them. CDR3 protein: CASSLIPAGSYEQYF. The CDR3 DNA is TGTGCCAGCAGCTTAATCCCCGCGGGCTCCTACGAGCAGTACTTC.

This clonotype was seen a handful of times. This chain uses TRBV12-3 or TRBV12-4 with TRBJ2-1, with a weak D call TRBD1 (6 bases). CDR3 size: 13 residues. Trimming shortened V by 6 bases and J by 4 bases, and 10 bases separated the two germline ends. Here the CDR3 reads CASRTGQYNEQFF. The CDR3 nucleotides are TGTGCCAGCAGGACTGGACAGTACAATGAGCAGTTCTTC.

The V call is TRBV28, the J call TRBJ1-5; 7 bases are shared with TRBD1. The CDR3 length is 15 residues. Germline V gene lookup returns CDR1 MDHEN and CDR2 SYDVKM. With V trimmed by 6 bases and J by 10 bases, 15 bases remained unmatched. The CDR3 here is CASSQGGQQFTPQHF. DNA of the CDR3: TGTGCCAGCAGCCAGGGGGGTCAGCAGTTTACCCCCCAGCATTTT.

This clonotype was counted ten times or more. The rearrangement joins TRBV7-8 to TRBJ2-1; D is ambiguous. The germline V gene has CDR1 SGHVS and CDR2 FQNEAQ. The CDR3 consists of 14 residues. Trimming took 6 bases from V and 6 from J, leaving 15 bases between them. Here the CDR3 reads CASRSGRVGNEQFF. As DNA, the CDR3 is TGTGCCAGCAGATCGGGTCGGGTTGGCAATGAGCAGTTCTTC.

This chain's CDR3 is CSARDQGRVTEAFF. The CDR3 DNA follows: TGCAGTGCTAGAGATCAAGGCAGGGTTACTGAAGCTTTCTTT. The chain carries TRBV20-1 and TRBJ1-1; D may be TRBD1 (5 bases). The CDR3 runs 14 residues. V lost 0 bases and J lost 5, with 13 bases in between. The germline V gene has CDR1 DFQATT and CDR2 SNEGSKA (reference sequence).

This clonotype has just a few counts. The junction departs from germline at one end; a sequencing error may be responsible. The genes are TRBV6-1 and TRBJ2-1, with D perhaps TRBD2 (6 bases). The CDR3 sequence is 14 residues long. In germline, CDR1 is MNHNS, CDR2 SASEGT. As DNA, the CDR3 is TGTGCCAGCAGTGAAAACACCGGCGGAGGGCTCCAGATATTC. This sequence encodes CASSENTGGGLQIF.

This CDR3 reads CASKLGATEAFF. The CDR3 coding sequence is TGTGCCAGCAAGCTCGGGGCCACTGAAGCTTTCTTT. The genes are TRBV28 and TRBJ1-1, with D maybe TRBD1 (5 bases). Germline V lookup: CDR1 MDHEN, CDR2 SYDVKM. The length of the CDR3 is 12 residues. Trimming pared 7 bases from V and 4 bases from J, leaving 10 bases between.

On this clonotype: This may be a read error, as it is one base from a much larger clone. The chain links TRBV7-4 to TRBJ1-4, with D possibly matching TRBD1 (6 bases). Germline values: CDR1 SGHVT, CDR2 SQSDAQ. This CDR3 has 14 amino acids. Here the CDR3 reads CTSSFSQGNEKLFF. The CDR3 DNA is TGTACCAGCAGCTTCTCACAGGGTAATGAAAAACTGTTTTTT.

This chain uses TRBV6-1 with TRBJ2-1; D gene uncertain. The CDR3 is made up of 15 amino acids. Germline CDR1 reads MNHNS; CDR2 reads SASEGT. The V end was cut by 3 bases, the J end by 0 bases, with 9 bases between. DNA of the CDR3: TGTGCCAGCAGTGACCAGGTCAGCTCCTACAATGAGCAGTTCTTC. Residues: CASSDQVSSYNEQFF.

V usage is TRBV19 and J usage is TRBJ2-1; perhaps TRBD2 as D (7 bases). The CDR3 extends over 13 amino acids. Germline lookup yields CDR1 LNHDA and CDR2 SQIVND (reference sequence). The V end was cut by 4 bases, the J end by 9 bases, with 13 bases between. The CDR3: CASSKGLGGEQFF. DNA for the CDR3: TGTGCCAGTAGTAAAGGACTAGGGGGTGAGCAGTTCTTC.

In this sample, this clonotype turned up a few times. The rearrangement links TRBV7-9 to TRBJ2-6; no reliable D call. Germline-derived CDR1 and CDR2 are SEHNR and FQNEAQ (reference sequence). Trimming cost V 4 bases and J 1 base, with 8 bases left between them. The CDR3 has 15 residues. CDR3 sequence (DNA): TGTGCCAGCAGCTCTCGCCCATCTGGGGCCAACGTCCTGACTTTC. Protein sequence: CASSSRPSGANVLTF. Full variable domain (rest looked up from reference TRBV7-9 and TRBJ2-6): DTGVSQNPRHKITKRGQNVTFRCDPISEHNRLYWYRQTLGQGPEFLTYFQNEAQLEKSRLLSDRFSAERPKGSFSTLEIQRTEQGDSAMYLCASSSRPSGANVLTFGAGSRLTVL.

J is TRBJ1-4 and V is TRBV7-9, with D tentatively TRBD1 (6 bases). The CDR3 extends over 13 amino acids. V was pared by 5 bases and J by 4 bases, with 8 bases between. From germline, CDR1 is SEHNR and CDR2 FQNEAQ (reference sequence). CDR3: CASSAQGNEKLFF. The CDR3 DNA reads TGTGCCAGCAGCGCACAGGGTAATGAAAAACTGTTTTTT.

This chain joins TRBV30 and TRBJ1-3, with D possibly matching TRBD1 (5 bases). The germline V and J ends were trimmed by 3 bases and 7 bases, with 19 bases remaining between them. The length of the CDR3 is 15 residues. Germline V gives CDR1 GTSNPN, CDR2 SVGIG (reference sequence). CDR3 sequence reads: CAWSAGTALGNTIYF. As DNA, the CDR3 is TGTGCCTGGAGCGCCGGGACCGCCCTGGGGAACACCATATATTTT.